The 6 T cell receptor beta chains below all came from one sample that was sequenced in a study of blood T cell repertoires in COVID-19. Libraries were prepared by immunoSEQ multiplex PCR; TCRdb keeps only in-frame clonotypes and omits some of them. The profile covers some 150,000 clones, with roughly 75% appearing a single time and approximately 6% taken by the ten largest. The sample consisted of PBMCs or T cells enriched from blood (not recorded which). The source is a woman aged 50 to 60 who had recovered from COVID-19.

V is TRBV12-5 and J is TRBJ1-1; D is perhaps TRBD1 (5 bases). The V end was cut by 0 bases, the J end by 6 bases, with 17 bases between. Germline lookup yields CDR1 LGHNT and CDR2 FRNRAP. The CDR3 totals 16 residues. The CDR3 loop is CASGLVMPWGLAEAFF. The DNA for the CDR3 is TGTGCTAGTGGTTTGGTAATGCCCTGGGGACTCGCTGAAGCTTTCTTT.

The rearrangement links TRBV7-8 to TRBJ1-2; weak D call: TRBD1 (5 bases). CDR3 length equals 14 residues. Deletions cut 1 base from V and 7 bases from J, with 13 bases between. Germline CDR1 reads SGHVS; CDR2 reads FQNEAQ. The CDR3 DNA reads as TGTGCCAGCAGCTTAGAGAGGGCGGGGGTTGGCTACACCTTC. This sequence encodes CASSLERAGVGYTF. The variable domain in full, completed from reference TRBV7-8 and TRBJ1-2, reads GAGVSQSPRYKVAKRGQDVALRCDPISGHVSLFWYQQALGQGPEFLTYFQNEAQLDKSGLPSDRFFAERPEGSVSTLKIQRTQQEDSAVYLCASSLERAGVGYTFGSGTRLTVV.

V is TRBV11-2 and J is TRBJ2-2; TRBD2 aligns across 10 bases. The CDR3 is made up of 16 amino acids. Germline-derived CDR1 and CDR2 are SGHAT and FQNNGV. Losses at the gene ends were 4 bases for V and 4 bases for J; bases not matched to a gene: 6. The DNA of the CDR3 is TGTGCCAGCAGCTCCCTACTAGCGGGGTTCACCGGGGAGCTGTTTTTT. Its translation is CASSSLLAGFTGELFF.

Only one count was recorded for this clone. V is TRBV11-2 and J is TRBJ2-5; 7 bases agree with TRBD2. Germline trimming cut 5 bases from V and 5 bases from J; bases unmatched to any gene: 8. This CDR3 has 14 amino acids. Germline assignment: CDR1 SGHAT and CDR2 FQNNGV. The CDR3 sequence is CASSPPGLLETQYF. The CDR3 DNA sequence: TGTGCCAGCAGCCCACCGGGACTATTGGAGACCCAGTACTTC.

The table lists this clone with a few counts. The chain is built from TRBV15 and TRBJ1-6; 10 bases match TRBD1. The CDR3 sequence is 17 residues long. Trimming at V came to 4 bases and at J to 8 bases, leaving 11 bases not matched to a gene. Germline values: CDR1 LNHNV, CDR2 YYDKDF (reference sequence). CDR3 nucleotide sequence: TGTGCCACCAGCACAGAAAGTCCCGGGACAGGGGATTCACCCCTCCACTTT. Its protein product is CATSTESPGTGDSPLHF. Complete variable domain (other parts from reference TRBV15 and TRBJ1-6): DAMVIQNPRYQVTQFGKPVTLSCSQTLNHNVMYWYQQKSSQAPKLLFHYYDKDFNNEADTPDNFQSRRPNTSFCFLDIRSPGLGDTAMYLCATSTESPGTGDSPLHFGNGTRLTVT.

This clone was counted at least ten times. The chain combines TRBV6-1 with TRBJ2-3, with D unclear. The CDR3 totals 15 residues. Deletions cut 2 bases from V and 5 bases from J, with 14 bases between. The V gene's germline CDR1 is MNHNS and CDR2 SASEGT. The CDR3 reads CASSETPAVRDTQYF. CDR3 bases: TGTGCCAGCAGTGAAACCCCCGCGGTAAGAGATACGCAGTATTTT.